This T cell receptor beta chain was captured in a study of blood T cell repertoires in COVID-19. About the research overall: Sample material is recorded as cDNA or gDNA derived from T cells, B-cell-depleted T cells, or PBMCs.

Germline V lookup: CDR1 SGHAT, CDR2 FQNNGV. The V gene lost 4 bases and the J gene lost 7 bases, with 20 bases spanning the gap. The CDR3 contains 15 residues. Some clones are missing from TCRdb's copy, which holds only in-frame ones; the method was immunoSEQ multiplex PCR. The profile shows fewer than 250,000 clones, roughly 80% of them singletons. The sample taken for sequencing was peripheral blood. This TCR derives from a woman in her forties or fifties with acute or convalescent COVID-19. This chain joins TRBV11-2 and TRBJ2-7; TRBD1 is a possible D gene (6 bases). The CDR3 bases are TGTGCCAGCAGCTCCGATCACAGGGTCTTGGGAGAGCAGTACTTC. The encoded protein is CASSSDHRVLGEQYF.